This T cell receptor (beta chain) was recorded in a study of blood T cell repertoires in COVID-19. About the study: Italy, Spain and the United States were the sources of the convalescent and acute COVID-19 samples. The cDNA or gDNA used as material had been derived from T cells, B-cell-depleted T cells, or PBMCs.

Per the study methods: Amplification with reference gene primers provided the estimates of nucleated cell counts. Sequencing was performed with immunoSEQ multiplex PCR; in TCRdb, only in-frame clones are kept and a portion is missing. Clonal size and the V and J genes are those of that table, whereas D and trimming came from the DNA. Of some 300,000 clones detected, 88% appear once; the ten largest clones hold 5.5% to 8.5%. Germline V gene data show CDR1 as MDHEN and CDR2 as SYDVKM. The CDR3 loop spans 14 amino acids. Trimming shortened V by 3 bases and J by 1 base, and 9 bases separated the two germline ends.

This clonotype originated in a woman in her twenties or thirties who had recovered from COVID-19. Specimen: peripheral blood. V and J are TRBV28 and TRBJ1-1; D not certain. Here the CDR3 DNA reads TGTGCCAGCAGTTTTCCGCCGGGGAACACTGAAGCTTTCTTT. It codes for CASSFPPGNTEAFF.